These T cell receptor beta chains were read from a single sample in a study of shared clonotypes between healthy human individuals. Sequenced by immunoSEQ multiplex PCR; TCRdb stores in-frame clones only, minus some. The repertoire holds under 1,100,000 clones, roughly 70% seen once, with nearly 1.5% in the top ten. Material: memory CD4+ T cells sorted from blood. The receptor set was obtained from a man between 18 and 29 years old in good health. Each CDR3 is given with its conserved first and last residue. A D gene is named only where the DNA matches it firmly. Clone size is not always given. Where it is, it says once, few, many or a class for expanded clones.

>TRBV9|-|TRBJ1-5|once
TGTGCCAGCAGCGACCCCGGTGGGGGGAGCAATCAGCCCCAGCATTTT
CASSDPGGGSNQPQHF
>TRBV7-2|-|TRBJ2-2|-
TGTGCCAGCAGCTTCCCGGGGAACACCGGGGAGCTGTTTTTT
CASSFPGNTGELFF
>TRBV5-1|-|TRBJ2-2|-
TGCGCCAGCAGCTTGGGGGCGGGGGCGACCACCGGGGAGCTGTTTTTT
CASSLGAGATTGELFF
>TRBV28|TRBD2|TRBJ2-5|-
TGTGCCAGCAGTTTAATAGCACTAGCGGGGGGGAGTCGAGAGACCCAGTACTTC
CASSLIALAGGSRETQYF
>TRBV10-2|-|TRBJ2-7|-
TGCGCCAGCAGCGGAAGAGGGTACGAGCAGTACTTC
CASSGRGYEQYF
>TRBV5-1|TRBD1|TRBJ2-5|-
TGCGCCAGCAGCCCGGGACGACAGACAGGGGGCGAGACCCAGTACTTC
CASSPGRQTGGETQYF
>TRBV11-1|TRBD1|TRBJ1-2|-
TGTGCCAGCAGCCCCGGGTGGAGGGGGCTAGAAGGCTACACCTTC
CASSPGWRGLEGYTF
>TRBV5-1|TRBD2|TRBJ2-1|-
TGCGCCAGCAGCTTAGGGACTAGCGGGATAAGGGAGCAGTTCTTC
CASSLGTSGIREQFF
>TRBV10-2|-|TRBJ2-2|few
TGCGCCGGTCAGAGTGGTAACACCGGGGAGCTGTTTTTT
CAGQSGNTGELFF
>TRBV7-2|-|TRBJ2-3|once
TGTGCCAGCAGCTTAGGCCCTCTACGTTCCGGCACAGATACGCAGTATTTT
CASSLGPLRSGTDTQYF
>TRBV6-5|-|TRBJ1-1|-
TGTGCCAGCAGTTACGGGGCGGGGCCCATGAACACTGAAGCTTTCTTT
CASSYGAGPMNTEAFF
>TRBV2|-|TRBJ1-6|-
TGTGCCAGCAGTGAAGCGCCCAGCGCACCCCTCCACTTT
CASSEAPSAPLHF
>TRBV25-1|-|TRBJ1-1|-
TGTGCCAGCAGTGGGGGGGAAGCTTTCTTT
CASSGGEAFF
>TRBV25-1|-|TRBJ2-5|-
TGTGCCAGCAGTGCTCCCCAAGAGACCCAGTACTTC
CASSAPQETQYF
>TRBV12-5|TRBD2|TRBJ2-3|-
TGTGCTAGTGGACCAGGACTAGTAGGTACAGATACGCAGTATTTT
CASGPGLVGTDTQYF
>TRBV7-2|-|TRBJ2-7|few
TGTGCCAGCAGCTTATACAGGGTCGGCTCCTACGAGCAGTACTTC
CASSLYRVGSYEQYF
>TRBV5-4|TRBD1|TRBJ1-2|once
TGTGCCAGCAGTCCTGACAGGGTTAACTATGGCTACACCTTC
CASSPDRVNYGYTF
>TRBV6-5|-|TRBJ1-6|-
TGTGCCAGCAGTGGGAAGCAGGGTGCGAATTCACCCCTCCACTTT
CASSGKQGANSPLHF
>TRBV9|-|TRBJ2-1|once
TGTGCCAGCAGCGGCAAACGGGACATATACAATGAGCAGTTCTTC
CASSGKRDIYNEQFF
>TRBV5-1|-|TRBJ2-7|-
TGCGCCAGCAGCTTTGGTAGGGCCTACGAGCAGTACTTC
CASSFGRAYEQYF
>TRBV5-1|TRBD2|TRBJ2-7|many
TGCGCCAGCAGCTTGGGGACTAGCAGCCTCGAGCAGTACTTC
CASSLGTSSLEQYF
>TRBV30|-|TRBJ2-2|-
TGTGCCTGGAGTGAGATAGGGGGGACGCCGAACACCGGGGAGCTGTTTTTT
CAWSEIGGTPNTGELFF
>TRBV5-1|-|TRBJ2-7|-
TGCGCCAGCAGCTTGGGGGGGCTCGGCTACGAGCAGTACTTC
CASSLGGLGYEQYF